The clone carrying this TCR beta chain was seen a single time. As yet, its antigen is unknown. These data are taken from a study of beta chain features in type 1 diabetes. On the study more broadly: The patients were much like the healthy donors in age, gender and cell yields. The study's findings and limits: Within each of all four CD4+ subsets, Type 1 diabetes patients had TCRB CDR3s that were moderately but significantly shorter.

The length of the CDR3 is 14 residues. J was trimmed by 0 bases and V by 7 bases; bases with no gene match: 6. Germline CDR1 reads MNHNS; CDR2 reads SASEGT. cDNA synthesis used the whole RNA isolate, giving expressed TCRB sequences. Profiling relied on immunoSEQ multiplex PCR, and the TCRdb table lists in-frame clones only, not all of them. The sample holds 50,000 or so clones, around 40% seen once. The chain couples TRBV6-1 to TRBJ2-7; 7 bases line up with TRBD2. The sequenced material came from Tregs from blood. This sequence originates from a man younger than 40 with type 1 diabetes. The CDR3 DNA is TGTGCCAGCACGTTAGGCGGGAGCTCCTACGAGCAGTACTTC. It encodes CASTLGGSSYEQYF.